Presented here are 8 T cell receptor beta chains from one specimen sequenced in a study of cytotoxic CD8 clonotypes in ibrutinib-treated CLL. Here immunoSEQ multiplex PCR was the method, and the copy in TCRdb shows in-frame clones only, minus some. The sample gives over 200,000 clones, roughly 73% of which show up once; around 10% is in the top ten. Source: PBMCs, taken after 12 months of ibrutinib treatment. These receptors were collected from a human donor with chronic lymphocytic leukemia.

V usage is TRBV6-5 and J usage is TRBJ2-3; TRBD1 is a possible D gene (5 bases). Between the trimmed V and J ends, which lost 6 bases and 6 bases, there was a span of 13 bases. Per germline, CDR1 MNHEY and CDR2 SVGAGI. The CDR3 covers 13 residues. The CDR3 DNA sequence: TGTGCCAGCAGAAATCAGGGTGCCGATACGCAGTATTTT. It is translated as CASRNQGADTQYF.

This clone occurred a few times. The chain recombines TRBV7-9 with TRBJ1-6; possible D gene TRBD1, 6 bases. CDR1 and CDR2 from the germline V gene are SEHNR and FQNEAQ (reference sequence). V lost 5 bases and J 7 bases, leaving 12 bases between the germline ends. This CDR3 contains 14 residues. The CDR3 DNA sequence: TGTGCCAGCAGCCAACAGGGCAGAAATTCACCCCTCCACTTT. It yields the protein CASSQQGRNSPLHF. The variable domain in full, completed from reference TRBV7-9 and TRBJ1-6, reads DTGVSQNPRHKITKRGQNVTFRCDPISEHNRLYWYRQTLGQGPEFLTYFQNEAQLEKSRLLSDRFSAERPKGSFSTLEIQRTEQGDSAMYLCASSQQGRNSPLHFGNGTRLTVT.

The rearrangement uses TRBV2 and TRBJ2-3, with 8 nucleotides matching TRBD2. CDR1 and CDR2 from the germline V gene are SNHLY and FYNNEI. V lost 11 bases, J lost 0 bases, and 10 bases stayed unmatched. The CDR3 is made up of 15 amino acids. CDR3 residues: CAGTRTTSSTDTQYF. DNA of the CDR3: TGTGCCGGGACTAGAACTACTTCTAGCACAGATACGCAGTATTTT.

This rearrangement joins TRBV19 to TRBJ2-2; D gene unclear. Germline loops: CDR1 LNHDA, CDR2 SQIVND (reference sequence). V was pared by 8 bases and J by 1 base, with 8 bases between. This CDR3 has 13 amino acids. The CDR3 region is CASALENTGELFF. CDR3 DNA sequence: TGTGCCAGTGCCCTTGAGAACACCGGGGAGCTGTTTTTT.

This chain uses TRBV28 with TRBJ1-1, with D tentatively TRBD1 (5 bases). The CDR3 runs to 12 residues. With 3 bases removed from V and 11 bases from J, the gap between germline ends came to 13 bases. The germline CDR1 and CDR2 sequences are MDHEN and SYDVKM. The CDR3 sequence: CASSLRGLEAFF. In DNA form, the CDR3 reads TGTGCCAGCAGTTTGAGGGGCCTAGAGGCTTTCTTT.

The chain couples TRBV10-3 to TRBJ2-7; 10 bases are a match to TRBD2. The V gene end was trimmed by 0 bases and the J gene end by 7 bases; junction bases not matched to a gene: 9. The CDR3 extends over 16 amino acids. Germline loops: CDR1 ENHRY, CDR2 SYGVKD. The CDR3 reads CAISESVLAGLGEQYF. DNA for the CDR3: TGTGCCATCAGTGAGTCGGTACTAGCGGGATTGGGAGAGCAGTACTTC.

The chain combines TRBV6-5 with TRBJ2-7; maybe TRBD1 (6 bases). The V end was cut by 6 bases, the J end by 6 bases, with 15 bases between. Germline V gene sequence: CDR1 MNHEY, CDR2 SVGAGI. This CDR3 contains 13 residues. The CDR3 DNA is TGTGCCAGCAGGCGATCGACAGGTACCGAGCAGTACTTC. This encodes CASRRSTGTEQYF.

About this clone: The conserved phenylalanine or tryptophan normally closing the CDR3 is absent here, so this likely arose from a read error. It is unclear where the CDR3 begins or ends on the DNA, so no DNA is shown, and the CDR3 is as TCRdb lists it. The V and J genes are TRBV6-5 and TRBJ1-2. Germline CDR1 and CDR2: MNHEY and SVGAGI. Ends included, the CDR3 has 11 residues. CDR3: CASSSRDRLSS.